The clone carrying this T cell receptor beta chain was seen ten or more times. This sample was included in a study of regulatory T cells in long-lasting Graves disease. Time point in this sample: newly diagnosed GD, antithyroid drugs for less than 3 months. PBMCs provided the RNA from which the TCR library was made. To make TCR beta libraries, researchers used iRepertoire HTBI primers and Arm-PCR of CDR3 regions. TCRdb passed the multiplex PCR reads through MiXCR, listing each CDR3 protein once. The sample shows 410,000 or so distinct CDR3 sequences, around 14% of them seen only once. V dropped 3 bases and J dropped 5 bases, with 16 bases sitting between them. This CDR3 spans 16 amino acids. Germline CDR1 LGHDT, CDR2 YNNKEL (reference sequence). The same sample was also used in a study of T cells in Graves' hyperthyroidism and ophthalmopathy. That study adds: For the diagnoses, clinical symptoms, serum thyroxine and TRAb, thyroid ultrasound and orbital computed tomography were used.

The genes are TRBV3-1 and TRBJ1-4; D not certain. The TCR was taken from a woman aged 25-40 years with Graves disease. The sample was peripheral blood mononuclear cells (PBMCs), taken at new diagnosis, from a patient treated with antithyroid drugs. The CDR3 sequence is CASSQLHRRKNEKLFF. CDR3 nucleotides: TGTGCCAGCAGCCAGCTCCATCGGAGGAAAAATGAAAAACTGTTTTTT.